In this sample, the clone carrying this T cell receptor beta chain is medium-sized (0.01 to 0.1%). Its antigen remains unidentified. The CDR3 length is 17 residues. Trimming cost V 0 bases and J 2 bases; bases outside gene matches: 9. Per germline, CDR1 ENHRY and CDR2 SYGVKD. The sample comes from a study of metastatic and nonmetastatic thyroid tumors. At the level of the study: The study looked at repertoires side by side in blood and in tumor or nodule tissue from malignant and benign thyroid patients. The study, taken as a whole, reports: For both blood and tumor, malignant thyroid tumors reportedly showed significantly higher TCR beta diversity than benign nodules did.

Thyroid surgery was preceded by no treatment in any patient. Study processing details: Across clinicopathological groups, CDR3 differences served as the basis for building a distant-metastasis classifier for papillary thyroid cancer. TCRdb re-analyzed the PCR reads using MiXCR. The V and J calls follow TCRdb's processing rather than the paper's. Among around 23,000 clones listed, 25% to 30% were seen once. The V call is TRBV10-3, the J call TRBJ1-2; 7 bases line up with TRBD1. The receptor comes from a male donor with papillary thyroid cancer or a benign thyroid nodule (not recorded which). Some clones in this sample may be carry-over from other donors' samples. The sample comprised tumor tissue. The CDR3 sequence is CAISESTRMDRNYGYTF. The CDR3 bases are TGTGCCATCAGTGAGTCGACTCGGATGGACAGGAACTATGGCTACACCTTC.